This T cell receptor beta chain was sequenced for a study of T-cell memory formation after mild COVID-19. TCRdb used MiXCR to reprocess the 5' RACE reads, holding one entry per CDR3 protein. Of roughly 580,000 distinct CDR3 sequences in the sample, more than 15% were seen once. CDR3 size: 13 residues. The germline V gene encodes CDR1 SGHRS and CDR2 YFSETQ. V gave up 0 bases and J gave up 14 bases, with 17 bases separating them. Sequencing was carried out using PBMCs or a T cell subset sorted from them (not recorded which). The receptor's source is an adult woman who had mild COVID-19 (a few samples of this study predate the infection). Cell type and time point are not known. The V call is TRBV5-1, the J call TRBJ1-1; no definite D call. CDR3 sequence (DNA): TGCGCCAGCAGCTTGGGAATCGGGGAGGGCGAGTTCTTT. Protein: CASSLGIGEGEFF.